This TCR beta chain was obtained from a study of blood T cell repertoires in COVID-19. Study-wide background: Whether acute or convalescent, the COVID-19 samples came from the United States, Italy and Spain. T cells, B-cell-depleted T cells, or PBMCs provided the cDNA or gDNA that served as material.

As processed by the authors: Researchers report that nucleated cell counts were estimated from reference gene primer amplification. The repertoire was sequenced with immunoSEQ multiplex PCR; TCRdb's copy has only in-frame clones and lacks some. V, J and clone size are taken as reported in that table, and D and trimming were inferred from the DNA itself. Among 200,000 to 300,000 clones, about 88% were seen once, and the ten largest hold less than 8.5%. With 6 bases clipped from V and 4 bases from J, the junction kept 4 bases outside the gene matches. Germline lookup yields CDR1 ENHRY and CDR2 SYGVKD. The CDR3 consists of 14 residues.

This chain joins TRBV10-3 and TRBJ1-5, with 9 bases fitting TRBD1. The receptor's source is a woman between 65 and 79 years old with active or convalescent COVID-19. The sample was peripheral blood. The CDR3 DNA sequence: TGTGCCATCAGCCCGGGACAGGGTAATCAGCCCCAGCATTTT. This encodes CAISPGQGNQPQHF.